This T cell receptor beta chain was found in a study of T cells after yellow fever vaccination. Regarding the study as a whole: Only a minor proportion of clonotypes was detected across both CD4 and CD8 compartments. Most primary-vaccination clones reappeared after the booster (approximately 96% CD4, more than 70% CD8).

The CDR3 has 10 amino acids. CDR1 MGHDK and CDR2 SYGVNS come from the germline V gene. With 8 bases removed from V and 2 bases from J, the gap between germline ends came to 3 bases. This clonotype was recorded many times. Its specificity is not known. TCRdb re-called the 5' RACE reads with MiXCR, one entry per CDR3 protein. Of some 320,000 distinct CDR3 sequences listed, about 8.7% are singletons. The source was PBMCs, collected on the day of the first yellow fever vaccination. The rearrangement joins TRBV25-1 to TRBJ2-5; D gene uncertain. The sequence came from a man aged 18 to 30 who received the YFV17D yellow fever vaccine. The CDR3: CASGQETQYF. The DNA for the CDR3 is TGTGCCAGCGGGCAAGAGACCCAGTACTTC.